These T cell receptor beta chains were read from a single sample in a study of human T cells and chemical hapten exposure. TCRdb ran MiXCR on the RACE reads and lists one entry per CDR3 protein. This table holds more than 60,000 distinct CDR3 sequences, about 9.4% found once. The material sequenced was whole blood, taken in connection with sensitization to the hapten diphenylcyclopropenone (DPC). These receptors were obtained from a woman in her forties or fifties with alopecia areata. Some clones in this sample may be carry-over from other donors' samples. Each CDR3 is given with its conserved first and last residue. The D gene is left open where the match is weak. Part of the rows lack a size; the others show once, few, many or a class for expanded clones.

DNA: TGTGCCACCAGTGACCGTAGCGGGAGTGGAGTCGGGGAGCTGTTTTTT; CDR3: CATSDRSGSGVGELFF; length: 16; D: TRBD2; V: TRBV24-1; J: TRBJ2-2; size: few
DNA: TGTGCCAGCAGACAAACAGGGCTTCGCACTGAAGCTTTCTTT; CDR3: CASRQTGLRTEAFF; length: 14; D: .; V: TRBV3-1; J: TRBJ1-1; size: many
DNA: TGTGCCAGTAGTCCCAACTCGAACACCGGGGAGCTGTTTTTT; CDR3: CASSPNSNTGELFF; length: 14; D: .; V: TRBV19; J: TRBJ2-2; size: many
DNA: TGTGCCAGCAGCCGGACCGAGTACGAGCAGTACTTC; CDR3: CASSRTEYEQYF; length: 12; D: .; V: TRBV7-2; J: TRBJ2-7; size: few
DNA: TGTGCCAGCACGAGGGGAGTAGAGACCCAGTACTTC; CDR3: CASTRGVETQYF; length: 12; D: .; V: TRBV28; J: TRBJ2-5; size: .
DNA: TGTGCCAGCAGCTTAGCCGGGACAGGGTTGCAGTTCTTC; CDR3: CASSLAGTGLQFF; length: 13; D: TRBD1; V: TRBV11-2; J: TRBJ2-1; size: .
DNA: TGCAGCGCAGGAGATCCGTATAACTATGGCTACACCTTC; CDR3: CSAGDPYNYGYTF; length: 13; D: .; V: TRBV29-1; J: TRBJ1-2; size: .
DNA: TGCGCCAGCAGCTTAAAGCGGCAAGAGACCCAGTACTTC; CDR3: CASSLKRQETQYF; length: 13; D: .; V: TRBV5-1; J: TRBJ2-5; size: .
DNA: TGCAGTGCTAGTGGGGACAGGGGTCAGCCCCAGCATTTT; CDR3: CSASGDRGQPQHF; length: 13; D: TRBD1; V: TRBV20-1; J: TRBJ1-5; size: .
DNA: TGTGCCAGCAGCACCCCAAGCGGGCGGCAGTTCTTC; CDR3: CASSTPSGRQFF; length: 12; D: .; V: TRBV5-4; J: TRBJ2-1; size: .
DNA: TGCAGCGTTGAAGGGCCTAGCGGGAGGTCTTACAATGAGCAGTTCTTC; CDR3: CSVEGPSGRSYNEQFF; length: 16; D: TRBD2; V: TRBV29-1; J: TRBJ2-1; size: many
DNA: TGTGCCAGCTCACCCACCGGACAGTACGAGCAGTACTTC; CDR3: CASSPTGQYEQYF; length: 13; D: .; V: TRBV18; J: TRBJ2-7; size: .
DNA: TGCGCCAGCAGCCGGCTGACTAGTACCCCCTACAATGAGCAGTTCTTC; CDR3: CASSRLTSTPYNEQFF; length: 16; D: .; V: TRBV5-1; J: TRBJ2-1; size: .
DNA: TGCAGCGTTGCCAGGGGCACAGATACGCAGTATTTT; CDR3: CSVARGTDTQYF; length: 12; D: .; V: TRBV29-1; J: TRBJ2-3; size: many
DNA: TGCAGTGTCCCGGACCTCGTCAGTTCCACTGAAGCTTTCTTT; CDR3: CSVPDLVSSTEAFF; length: 14; D: .; V: TRBV20-1; J: TRBJ1-1; size: many
DNA: TGTGCCAGCAGTTTCCCCTTGGGACAGCTCCAAGAGACCCAGTACTTC; CDR3: CASSFPLGQLQETQYF; length: 16; D: TRBD1; V: TRBV25-1; J: TRBJ2-5; size: .
DNA: TGTGCCAGCAGGCCCCCGGGACGTATCAATCAGCCCCAGCATTTT; CDR3: CASRPPGRINQPQHF; length: 15; D: .; V: TRBV2; J: TRBJ1-5; size: many
DNA: TGTGCCAGCAGCCAAGGAGCGGGAGGGCCTAGCACAGATACGCAGTATTTT; CDR3: CASSQGAGGPSTDTQYF; length: 17; D: TRBD2; V: TRBV14; J: TRBJ2-3; size: many
DNA: TGTGCCAGCAGCCCGGGACTAGCGCTAAACTCCTACAATGAGCAGTTCTTC; CDR3: CASSPGLALNSYNEQFF; length: 17; D: TRBD2; V: TRBV7-2; J: TRBJ2-1; size: .
DNA: TGCGCCAGTCGGGGGGCTAGCGGTCGGCAGTACTTC; CDR3: CASRGASGRQYF; length: 12; D: .; V: TRBV10-2; J: TRBJ2-7; size: many
DNA: TGTGTCGCGGTGGCTACCACAGATACGCAGTATTTT; CDR3: CVAVATTDTQYF; length: 12; D: .; V: TRBV27; J: TRBJ2-3; size: many
DNA: TGTGCCAGCGAAGGGCCTAACTATGGCTACACCTTC; CDR3: CASEGPNYGYTF; length: 12; D: .; V: TRBV3-1; J: TRBJ1-2; size: few
DNA: TGTGCCAGCAGCCAAGATCTAGGGGAGAATGAGCAGTTCTTC; CDR3: CASSQDLGENEQFF; length: 14; D: .; V: TRBV14; J: TRBJ2-1; size: few
DNA: TGCGCCAGCAGCCCGTCGGGACTAGCGGGACAAGAGACCCAGTACTTC; CDR3: CASSPSGLAGQETQYF; length: 16; D: TRBD2; V: TRBV5-1; J: TRBJ2-5; size: few
DNA: TGTGCCAGCAGCTTATCAGGGTTAGTCACAGATACGCAGTATTTT; CDR3: CASSLSGLVTDTQYF; length: 15; D: .; V: TRBV7-8; J: TRBJ2-3; size: many
DNA: TGTGCCAGCAGTCTACAGGGGGCGGACTATGGCTACACCTTC; CDR3: CASSLQGADYGYTF; length: 14; D: TRBD1; V: TRBV6-5; J: TRBJ1-2; size: many
DNA: TGCGCCAGCAGCTCAAAGACAGGGGGCGGCGGGGAGCTGTTTTTT; CDR3: CASSSKTGGGGELFF; length: 15; D: TRBD1; V: TRBV5-1; J: TRBJ2-2; size: few
DNA: TGCGCCAGCAGCTTGGGGGCAGGGAATAATAATTCACCCCTCCACTTT; CDR3: CASSLGAGNNNSPLHF; length: 16; D: .; V: TRBV5-1; J: TRBJ1-6; size: many
DNA: TGTGCCAGCACCCGAGGGGAGACCCAGTACTTC; CDR3: CASTRGETQYF; length: 11; D: .; V: TRBV6-5; J: TRBJ2-5; size: .
DNA: TGTGCCAGCAGCGAAGGGTTAGTGGGCGAGCAGTACTTC; CDR3: CASSEGLVGEQYF; length: 13; D: .; V: TRBV11-1; J: TRBJ2-7; size: .
DNA: TGCAGCGTTCTCCGGGACAGGGACTACGAGCAGTACTTC; CDR3: CSVLRDRDYEQYF; length: 13; D: TRBD1; V: TRBV29-1; J: TRBJ2-7; size: many
DNA: TGTGCTAGTGGTTTGGTACTTTCTAGCGTGGGCACAGATACGCAGTATTTT; CDR3: CASGLVLSSVGTDTQYF; length: 17; D: .; V: TRBV12-5; J: TRBJ2-3; size: .
DNA: TGTGCCAGCAGGATAGCAGGGGGCTTGGGCGAGCAGTACTTC; CDR3: CASRIAGGLGEQYF; length: 14; D: TRBD1; V: TRBV28; J: TRBJ2-7; size: many
DNA: TGCAGTGCCGCGCCTGGGGGTCTAGCGGGAGGTACGAACAATGAGCAGTTCTTC; CDR3: CSAAPGGLAGGTNNEQFF; length: 18; D: TRBD2; V: TRBV20-1; J: TRBJ2-1; size: many
DNA: TGTGCCAGCAGCCCTAGCGGGTTTGACACAGATACGCAGTATTTT; CDR3: CASSPSGFDTDTQYF; length: 15; D: TRBD2; V: TRBV11-1; J: TRBJ2-3; size: few
DNA: TGTGCCAGCAGCTTACAACAGGGGAACACCGGGGAGCTGTTTTTT; CDR3: CASSLQQGNTGELFF; length: 15; D: .; V: TRBV11-2; J: TRBJ2-2; size: many
DNA: TGCAGTGCTAGAGATTCAGGGAACTATGGCTACACCTTC; CDR3: CSARDSGNYGYTF; length: 13; D: .; V: TRBV20-1; J: TRBJ1-2; size: many